The rows below give T cell receptor beta chains drawn from one sample of a study of blood T cell repertoires in COVID-19. Assay used: immunoSEQ multiplex PCR; TCRdb lists only in-frame clones, some missing. The repertoire has around 310,000 clones, just under 90% of them found once; the top ten carry about a tenth. Sequencing was carried out using PBMCs or T cells enriched from blood (not recorded which). The receptors come from a woman under 40 who had recovered from COVID-19. The CDR3 runs from the conserved cysteine through the conserved F or W. Fields, in order: J gene, V gene, CDR3 protein.

TRBJ1-1 | TRBV30 | CAWNPGEGRTEAFF
TRBJ1-2 | TRBV15 | CATSRDIPYRGYTF
TRBJ1-1 | TRBV19 | CASENLYGVFSPEAFF
TRBJ2-1 | TRBV2 | CASTSLGLAGNEQFF
TRBJ2-2 | TRBV5-1 | CASSFAPDRVAGELFF
TRBJ2-7 | TRBV6-5 | CATKAGSYEQYF
TRBJ1-2 | TRBV10-3 | CAIGGGPGYTF
TRBJ1-2 | TRBV6-5 | CASRWDRTYGYTF
TRBJ1-5 | TRBV19 | CASSIATGLQPQHF
TRBJ1-2 | TRBV5-1 | CASSVDRGNYGYTF
TRBJ1-4 | TRBV9 | CASSERGGQGLEKLFF
TRBJ1-2 | TRBV12-3/TRBV12-4 | CASRLTETRGYTF
TRBJ2-5 | TRBV2 | CASSESGETQYF
TRBJ2-3 | TRBV7-8 | CASSLVVFTDTQYF
TRBJ2-3 | TRBV3-1/TRBV3-2 | CASSLRGLADTQYF